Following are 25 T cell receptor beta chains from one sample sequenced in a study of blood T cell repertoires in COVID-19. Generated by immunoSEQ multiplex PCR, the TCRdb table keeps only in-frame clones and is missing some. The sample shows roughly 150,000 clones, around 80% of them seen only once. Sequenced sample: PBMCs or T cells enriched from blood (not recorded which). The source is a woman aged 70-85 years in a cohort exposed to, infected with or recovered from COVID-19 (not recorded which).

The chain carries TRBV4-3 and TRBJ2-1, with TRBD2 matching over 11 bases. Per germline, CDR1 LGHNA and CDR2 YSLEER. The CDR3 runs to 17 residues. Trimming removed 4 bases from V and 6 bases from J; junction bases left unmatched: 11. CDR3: CASSPQRASGRINEQFF. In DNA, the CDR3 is TGCGCCAGCAGCCCCCAGAGGGCTAGCGGGAGGATCAATGAGCAGTTCTTC.

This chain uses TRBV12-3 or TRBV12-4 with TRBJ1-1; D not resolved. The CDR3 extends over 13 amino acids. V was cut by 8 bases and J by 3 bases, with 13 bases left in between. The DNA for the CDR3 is TGTGCCAGCGGACGGGGAGAGTACACTGAAGCTTTCTTT. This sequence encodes CASGRGEYTEAFF.

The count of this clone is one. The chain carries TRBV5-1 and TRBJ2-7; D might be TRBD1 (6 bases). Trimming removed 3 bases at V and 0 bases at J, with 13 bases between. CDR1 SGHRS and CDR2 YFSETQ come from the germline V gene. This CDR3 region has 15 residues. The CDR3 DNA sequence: TGCGCCAGCAGCTCCAGAACAGGGATCTCCTACGAGCAGTACTTC. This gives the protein CASSSRTGISYEQYF.

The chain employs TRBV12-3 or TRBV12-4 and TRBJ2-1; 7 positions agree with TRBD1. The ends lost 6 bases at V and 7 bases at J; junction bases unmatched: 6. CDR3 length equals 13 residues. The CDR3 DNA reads TGTGCCAGCAGATTACAGGGGACGAATGAGCAGTTCTTC. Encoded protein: CASRLQGTNEQFF.

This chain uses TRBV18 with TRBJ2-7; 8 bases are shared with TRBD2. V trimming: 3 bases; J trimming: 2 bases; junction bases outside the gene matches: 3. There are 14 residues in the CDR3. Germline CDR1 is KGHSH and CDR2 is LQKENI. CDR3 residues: CASSPLGLAYEQYF. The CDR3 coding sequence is TGTGCCAGCTCACCGCTGGGACTAGCCTACGAGCAGTACTTC.

The CDR3, as DNA: TGTGCCAGCAGTGAATATGGGACACCGAACACTGAAGCTTTCTTT. Translation gives CASSEYGTPNTEAFF. The V and J genes are TRBV6-1 and TRBJ1-1; possibly TRBD1 for D (6 bases). V was clipped by 2 bases and J by 1 base, with 11 bases between them. CDR1 and CDR2 from the germline V gene are MNHNS and SASEGT. This CDR3 has 15 residues.

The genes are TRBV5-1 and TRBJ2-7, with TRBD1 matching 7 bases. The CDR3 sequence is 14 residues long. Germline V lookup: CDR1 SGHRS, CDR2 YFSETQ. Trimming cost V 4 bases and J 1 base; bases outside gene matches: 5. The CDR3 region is CASSPEGASYEQYF. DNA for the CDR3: TGCGCCAGCAGCCCCGAGGGGGCGTCCTACGAGCAGTACTTC.

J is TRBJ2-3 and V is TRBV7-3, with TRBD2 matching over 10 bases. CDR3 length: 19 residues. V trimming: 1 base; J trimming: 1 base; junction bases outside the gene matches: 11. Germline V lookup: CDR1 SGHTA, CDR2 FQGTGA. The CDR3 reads CASSLKGAASGRGTDTQYF. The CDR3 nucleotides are TGTGCCAGCAGCTTAAAAGGAGCGGCCAGCGGGAGGGGCACAGATACGCAGTATTTT.

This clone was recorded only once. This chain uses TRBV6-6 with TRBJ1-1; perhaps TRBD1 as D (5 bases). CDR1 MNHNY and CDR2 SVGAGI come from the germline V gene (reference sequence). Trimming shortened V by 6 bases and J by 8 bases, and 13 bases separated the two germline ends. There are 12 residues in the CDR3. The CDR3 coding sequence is TGTGCCAGCAGAGGGACTGGGACGGAAGCTTTCTTT. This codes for CASRGTGTEAFF.

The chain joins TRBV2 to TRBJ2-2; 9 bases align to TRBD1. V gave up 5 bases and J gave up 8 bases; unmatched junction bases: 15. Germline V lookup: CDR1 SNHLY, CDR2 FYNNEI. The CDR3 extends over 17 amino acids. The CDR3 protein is CASSFFTGTGPLGELFF. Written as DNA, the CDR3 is TGTGCCAGCAGTTTCTTCACCGGGACAGGGCCCTTGGGGGAGCTGTTTTTT.

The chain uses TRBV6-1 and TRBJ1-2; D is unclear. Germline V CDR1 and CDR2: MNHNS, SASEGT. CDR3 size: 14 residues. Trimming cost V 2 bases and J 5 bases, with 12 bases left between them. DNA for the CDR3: TGTGCCAGCAGTGAAAGTACAGCTATTTATGGCTACACCTTC. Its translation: CASSESTAIYGYTF.

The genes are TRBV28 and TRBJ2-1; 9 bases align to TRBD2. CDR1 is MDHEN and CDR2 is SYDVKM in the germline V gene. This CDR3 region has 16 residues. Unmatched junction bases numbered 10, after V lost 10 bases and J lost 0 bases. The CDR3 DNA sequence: TGTGCCACCCTTCTTCTTAGCGGGAGCTCCTACAATGAGCAGTTCTTC. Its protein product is CATLLLSGSSYNEQFF.

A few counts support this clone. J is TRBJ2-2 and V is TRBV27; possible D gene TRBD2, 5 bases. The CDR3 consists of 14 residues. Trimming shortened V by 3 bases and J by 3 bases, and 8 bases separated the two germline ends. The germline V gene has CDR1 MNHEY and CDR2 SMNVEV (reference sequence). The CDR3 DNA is TGTGCCAGCAGTTTGGACTTATACACCGGGGAGCTGTTTTTT. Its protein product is CASSLDLYTGELFF.

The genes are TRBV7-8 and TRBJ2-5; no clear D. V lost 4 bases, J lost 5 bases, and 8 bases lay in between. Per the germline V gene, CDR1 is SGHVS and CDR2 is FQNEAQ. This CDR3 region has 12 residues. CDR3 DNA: TGTGCCAGCAGCTCCCGGTCGGAGACCCAGTACTTC. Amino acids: CASSSRSETQYF.

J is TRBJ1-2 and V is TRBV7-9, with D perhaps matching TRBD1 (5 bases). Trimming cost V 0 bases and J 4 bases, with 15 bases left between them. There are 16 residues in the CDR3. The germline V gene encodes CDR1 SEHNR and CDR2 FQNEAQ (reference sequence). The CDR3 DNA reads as TGTGCCAGCAGCTTAGCGGCGGGACGACAAACCTATGGCTACACCTTC. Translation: CASSLAAGRQTYGYTF.

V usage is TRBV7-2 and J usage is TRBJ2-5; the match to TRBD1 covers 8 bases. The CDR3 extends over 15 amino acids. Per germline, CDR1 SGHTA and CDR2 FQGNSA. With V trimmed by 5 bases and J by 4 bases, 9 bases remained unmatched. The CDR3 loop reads CASSRAGGRSETQYF. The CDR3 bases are TGTGCCAGCAGCCGGGCAGGGGGCCGGTCAGAGACCCAGTACTTC.

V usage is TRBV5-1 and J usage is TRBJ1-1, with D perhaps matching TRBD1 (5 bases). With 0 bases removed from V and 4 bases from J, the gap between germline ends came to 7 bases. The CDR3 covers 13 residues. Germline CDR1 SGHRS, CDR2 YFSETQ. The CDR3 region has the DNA TGCGCCAGCAGCTTGGGGGGCTTCACTGAAGCTTTCTTT. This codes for CASSLGGFTEAFF.

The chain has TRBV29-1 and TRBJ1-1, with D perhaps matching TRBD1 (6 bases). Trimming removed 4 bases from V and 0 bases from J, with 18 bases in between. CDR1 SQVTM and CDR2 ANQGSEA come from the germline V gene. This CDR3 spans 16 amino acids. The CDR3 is CSVGWSGDGMNTEAFF. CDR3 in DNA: TGCAGCGTTGGCTGGTCAGGGGATGGAATGAACACTGAAGCTTTCTTT.

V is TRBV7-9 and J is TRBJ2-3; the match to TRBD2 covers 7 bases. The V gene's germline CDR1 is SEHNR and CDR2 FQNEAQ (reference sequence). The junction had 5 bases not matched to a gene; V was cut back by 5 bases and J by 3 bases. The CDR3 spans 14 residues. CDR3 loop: CASSRSGGTDTQYF. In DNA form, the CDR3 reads TGTGCCAGCAGCCGCTCCGGGGGGACAGATACGCAGTATTTT.

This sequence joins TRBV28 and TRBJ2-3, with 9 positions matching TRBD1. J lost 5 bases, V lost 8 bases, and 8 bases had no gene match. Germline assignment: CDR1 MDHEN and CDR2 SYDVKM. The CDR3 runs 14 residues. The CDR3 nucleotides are TGTGCCAGCGGCGGGACAGGGCTTAAAGATACGCAGTATTTT. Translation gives CASGGTGLKDTQYF.

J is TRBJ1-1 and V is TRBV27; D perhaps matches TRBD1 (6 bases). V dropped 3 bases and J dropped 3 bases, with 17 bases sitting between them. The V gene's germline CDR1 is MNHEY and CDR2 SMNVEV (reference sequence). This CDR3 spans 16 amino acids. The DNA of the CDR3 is TGTGCCAGCAGTTTGGCCGCCGGGGGGGCGCACACTGAAGCTTTCTTT. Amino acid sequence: CASSLAAGGAHTEAFF.

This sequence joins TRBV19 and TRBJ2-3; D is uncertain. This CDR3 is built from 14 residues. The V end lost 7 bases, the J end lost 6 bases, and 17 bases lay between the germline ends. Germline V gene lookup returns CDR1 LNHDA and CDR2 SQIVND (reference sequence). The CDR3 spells CASNSHSSRDTQYF. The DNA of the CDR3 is TGTGCCAGTAATAGCCACTCTTCCCGCGATACGCAGTATTTT.

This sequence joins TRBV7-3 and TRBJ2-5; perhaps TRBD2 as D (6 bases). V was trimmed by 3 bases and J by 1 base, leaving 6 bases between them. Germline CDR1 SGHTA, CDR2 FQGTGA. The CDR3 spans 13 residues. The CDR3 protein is CASSLGGQETQYF. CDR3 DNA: TGTGCCAGCAGCTTGGGGGGCCAAGAGACCCAGTACTTC.

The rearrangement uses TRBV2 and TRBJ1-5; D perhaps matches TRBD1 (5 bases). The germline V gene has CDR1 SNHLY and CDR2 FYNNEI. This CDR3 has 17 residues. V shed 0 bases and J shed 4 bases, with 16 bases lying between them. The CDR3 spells CASSEALRGLGNQPQHF. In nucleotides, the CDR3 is TGTGCCAGCAGTGAAGCGCTTCGGGGGTTAGGGAATCAGCCCCAGCATTTT.

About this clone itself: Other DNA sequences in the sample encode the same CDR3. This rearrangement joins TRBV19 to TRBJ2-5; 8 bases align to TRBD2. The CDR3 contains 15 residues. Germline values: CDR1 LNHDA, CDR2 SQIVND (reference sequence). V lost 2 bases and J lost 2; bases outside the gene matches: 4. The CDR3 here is CASSILAGGQETQYF. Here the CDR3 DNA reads TGTGCCAGTAGTATACTAGCGGGTGGGCAAGAGACCCAGTACTTC. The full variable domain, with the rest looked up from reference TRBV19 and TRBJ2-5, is DGGITQSPKYLFRKEGQNVTLSCEQNLNHDAMYWYRQDPGQGLRLIYYSQIVNDFQKGDIAEGYSVSREKKESFPLTVTSAQKNPTAFYLCASSILAGGQETQYFGPGTRLLVL.